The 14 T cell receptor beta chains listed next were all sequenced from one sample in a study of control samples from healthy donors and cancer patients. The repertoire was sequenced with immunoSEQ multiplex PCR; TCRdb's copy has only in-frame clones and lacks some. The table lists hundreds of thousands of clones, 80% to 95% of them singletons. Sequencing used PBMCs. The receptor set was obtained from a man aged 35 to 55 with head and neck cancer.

The CDR3 DNA is TGTGCCAGCAGTACCTTGGACAGCTTTGACTATGGCTACACCTTC. Translated, it gives CASSTLDSFDYGYTF. V is TRBV27 and J is TRBJ1-2; maybe TRBD1 (6 bases). Germline V gene data show CDR1 as MNHEY and CDR2 as SMNVEV (reference sequence). CDR3 length equals 15 residues. Trimming pared 5 bases from V and 3 bases from J, leaving 16 bases between.

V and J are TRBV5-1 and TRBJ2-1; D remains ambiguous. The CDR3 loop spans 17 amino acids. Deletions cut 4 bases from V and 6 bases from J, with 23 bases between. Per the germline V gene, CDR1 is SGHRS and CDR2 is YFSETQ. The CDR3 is CASSTYSGFSSLNEQFF. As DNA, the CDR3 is TGCGCCAGCAGCACCTACTCCGGGTTCTCGTCCCTCAATGAGCAGTTCTTC.

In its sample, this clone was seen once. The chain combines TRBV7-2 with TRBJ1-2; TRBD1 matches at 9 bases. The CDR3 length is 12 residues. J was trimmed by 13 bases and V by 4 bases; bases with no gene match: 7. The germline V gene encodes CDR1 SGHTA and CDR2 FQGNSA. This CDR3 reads CASSWRQGEVTF. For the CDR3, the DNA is TGTGCCAGCAGCTGGCGACAGGGGGAGGTCACCTTC. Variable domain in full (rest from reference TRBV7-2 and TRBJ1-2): GAGVSQSPSNKVTEKGKDVELRCDPISGHTALYWYRQSLGQGLEFLIYFQGNSAPDKSGLPSDRFSAERTGGSVSTLTIQRTQQEDSAVYLCASSWRQGEVTFGSGTRLTVV.

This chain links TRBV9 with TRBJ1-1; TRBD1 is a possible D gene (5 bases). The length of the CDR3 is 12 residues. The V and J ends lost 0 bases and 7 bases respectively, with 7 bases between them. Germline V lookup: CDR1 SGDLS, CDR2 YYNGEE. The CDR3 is CASSVDQGEAFF. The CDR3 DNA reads TGTGCCAGCAGCGTAGATCAGGGTGAAGCTTTCTTT. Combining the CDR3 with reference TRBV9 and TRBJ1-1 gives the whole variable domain DSGVTQTPKHLITATGQRVTLRCSPRSGDLSVYWYQQSLDQGLQFLIQYYNGEERAKGNILERFSAQQFPDLHSELNLSSLELGDSALYFCASSVDQGEAFFGQGTRLTVV.

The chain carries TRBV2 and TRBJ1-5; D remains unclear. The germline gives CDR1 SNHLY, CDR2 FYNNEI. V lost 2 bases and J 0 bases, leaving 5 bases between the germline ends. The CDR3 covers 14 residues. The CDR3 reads CASSETTSNQPQHF. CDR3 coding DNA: TGTGCCAGCAGTGAAACTACTAGCAATCAGCCCCAGCATTTT.

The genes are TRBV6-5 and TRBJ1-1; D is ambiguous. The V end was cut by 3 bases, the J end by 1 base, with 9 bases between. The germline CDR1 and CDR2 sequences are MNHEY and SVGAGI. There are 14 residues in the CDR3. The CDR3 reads CASSYSFRNTEAFF. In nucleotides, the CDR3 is TGTGCCAGCAGTTATTCTTTTCGGAACACTGAAGCTTTCTTT.

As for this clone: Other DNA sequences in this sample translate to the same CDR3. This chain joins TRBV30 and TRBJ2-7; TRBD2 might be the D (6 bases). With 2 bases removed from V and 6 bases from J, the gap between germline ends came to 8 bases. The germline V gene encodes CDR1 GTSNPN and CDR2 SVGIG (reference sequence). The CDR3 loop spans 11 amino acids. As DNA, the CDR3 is TGTGCCTGGAGTCTCGGGGGCGAGCAGTACTTC. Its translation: CAWSLGGEQYF.

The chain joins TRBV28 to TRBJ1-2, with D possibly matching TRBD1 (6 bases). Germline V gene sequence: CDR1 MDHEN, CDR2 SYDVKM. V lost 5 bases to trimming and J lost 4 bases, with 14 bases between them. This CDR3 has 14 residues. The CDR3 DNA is TGTGCCAGCAGTGGTTCGGGGGCTGTCTATGGCTACACCTTC. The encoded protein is CASSGSGAVYGYTF.

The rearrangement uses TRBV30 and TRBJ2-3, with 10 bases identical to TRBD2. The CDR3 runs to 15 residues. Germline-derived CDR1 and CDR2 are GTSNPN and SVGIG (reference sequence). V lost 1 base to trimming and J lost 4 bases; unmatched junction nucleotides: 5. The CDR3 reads CAWSALAGAADTQYF. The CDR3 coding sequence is TGTGCCTGGAGTGCCCTAGCGGGGGCCGCAGATACGCAGTATTTT.

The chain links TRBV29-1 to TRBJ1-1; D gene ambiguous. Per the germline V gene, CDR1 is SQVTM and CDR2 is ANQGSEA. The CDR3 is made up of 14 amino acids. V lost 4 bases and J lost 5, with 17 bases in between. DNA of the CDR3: TGCAGCGTTGGGGAGAGGGCGTTGTTAACTGAAGCTTTCTTT. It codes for CSVGERALLTEAFF.

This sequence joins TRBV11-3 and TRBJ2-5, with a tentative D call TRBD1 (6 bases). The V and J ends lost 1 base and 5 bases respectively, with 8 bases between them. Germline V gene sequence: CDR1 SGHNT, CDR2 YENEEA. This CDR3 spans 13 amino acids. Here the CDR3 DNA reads TGTGCCAGCAGCTTAGTAACAGGGGAGACCCAGTACTTC. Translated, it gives CASSLVTGETQYF.

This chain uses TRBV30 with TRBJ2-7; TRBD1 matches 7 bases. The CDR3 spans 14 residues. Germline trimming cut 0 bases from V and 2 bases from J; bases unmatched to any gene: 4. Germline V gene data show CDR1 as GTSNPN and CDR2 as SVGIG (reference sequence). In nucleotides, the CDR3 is TGTGCCTGGAGTGTAAGGCAGGGGGCCTACGAGCAGTACTTC. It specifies CAWSVRQGAYEQYF.

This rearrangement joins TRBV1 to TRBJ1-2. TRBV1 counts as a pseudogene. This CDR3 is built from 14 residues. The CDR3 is CTSSQSPGPSGYTF. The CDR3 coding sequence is TGCACCAGCAGCCAATCCCCGGGACCTAGTGGCTACACCTTC.

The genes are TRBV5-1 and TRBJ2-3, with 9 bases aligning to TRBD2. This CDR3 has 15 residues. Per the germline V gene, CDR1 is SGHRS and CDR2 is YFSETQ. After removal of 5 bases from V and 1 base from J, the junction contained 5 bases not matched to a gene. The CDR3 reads CASRAGLARTDTQYF. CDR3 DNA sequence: TGCGCCAGCAGAGCCGGACTAGCGCGCACAGATACGCAGTATTTT.